This T cell receptor beta chain is drawn from a study of regulatory T cells in long-lasting Graves disease. Combining iRepertoire HTBI primers with Arm-PCR of CDR3 regions, the authors built TCR beta libraries. Each CDR3 protein gets one entry after TCRdb re-called the multiplex PCR reads with MiXCR. The top ten clones hold around 12% of a sample with 560,000 or so distinct CDR3 sequences, roughly 15% of them seen once. After removal of 2 bases from V and 3 bases from J, the junction contained 6 bases not matched to a gene. Germline V gene data show CDR1 as MGHRA and CDR2 as YSYEKL. The length of the CDR3 is 15 residues. Time point given: newly diagnosed GD, antithyroid drugs for less than 3 months. PBMCs were the source of the RNA used for TCR sequencing. EDTA tubes held approximately 10 milliliters of peripheral blood from each patient. The same data also contributed to another study, on T cells in Graves' hyperthyroidism and ophthalmopathy. That paper states: In patients aged 18 to 65, hyperthyroidism was newly diagnosed, with duration under 2 months. Ophthalmopathy stood apart from stable hyperthyroidism in a 13 V-J model.

This clonotype was sampled from a man younger than 35 with Graves disease. The sequenced sample was peripheral blood mononuclear cells (PBMCs), obtained at new diagnosis, from a patient treated with antithyroid drugs. The J gene is TRBJ2-7, the V gene TRBV4-1, with 8 bases matching TRBD1. The CDR3 sequence is CASSQTPGQVYEQYF. The DNA for the CDR3 is TGCGCCAGCAGCCAAACCCCGGGACAGGTCTACGAGCAGTACTTC.